This passage covers 19 T cell receptor beta chains from one sample sequenced in a study of CD8+ T cells in alopecia areata. Sequencing templates came from extracted RNA that was reverse transcribed into cDNA. The assay was immunoSEQ multiplex PCR, and TCRdb's table has in-frame clones only and misses some. Observed in the sample are approximately 110,000 clones, none of them singletons. The material sequenced was lesional skin. The receptor set was obtained from a C3H/HeJ mouse with alopecia areata. The strain's MHC type: H2-k.

A note on this clone: Any gene name here is a mouse gene name. The read finishes 4 residues shy of the CDR3 end, and the germline J gene is used to complete it. The chain carries TRBV13-3 and TRBJ1-2; possible D gene TRBD1, 6 bases. Per the germline V gene, CDR1 is NNHDY and CDR2 is SYVADS. CDR3 length: 13 residues. The V gene lost 9 bases and the J gene lost 2 bases, with 14 bases spanning the gap. The CDR3 reads CATNRERNSDYTF. Partial CDR3 DNA: TGTGCCACCAACAGGGAGAGGAACTCC.

This clone was seen ten or more times. The gene names here belong to mouse. The CDR3 end is not reached by the read, which stops 4 residues before it; the germline J gene fills it in. The chain combines TRBV13-3 with TRBJ2-3; tentatively, D is TRBD1 (6 bases). The CDR3 spans 15 residues. Trimming took off 3 bases at V and 3 bases at J, with 14 bases between the two ends. Germline CDR1 is NNHDY and CDR2 is SYVADS. CDR3 loop: CASSGQGKEAETLYF. The covered CDR3 bases are TGTGCCAGCAGTGGCCAGGGGAAGGAAGCAGAA.

This clone was counted at least ten times. The gene symbols are mouse symbols. The covered CDR3 bases are TGTGCTAGCAGCAGGGACTGGGGGGGCTCCTAT. Its protein is CASSRDWGGSY. The full CDR3 protein reads CASSRDWGGSYEQYF. The V gene is TRBV17, the J gene TRBJ2-7; 13 bases map to TRBD2. The read comes to an end 4 residues before the CDR3 does, leaving the germline J gene to fill in the end. The trim removed 6 bases at V and 0 bases at J, leaving 2 bases unmatched. In germline, CDR1 is MNHDT, CDR2 YYDKIL. The CDR3 has 15 amino acids.

This clone was recorded a few times. The gene symbols are mouse symbols. The CDR3 is cut off 4 residues early in the read; its end comes from the germline J gene. The chain employs TRBV13-3 and TRBJ2-2, with TRBD2 matching over 10 bases. V trimming: 0 bases; J trimming: 2 bases; junction bases outside the gene matches: 4. This CDR3 region has 17 residues. The germline gives CDR1 NNHDY, CDR2 SYVADS. The CDR3 DNA, read in part, is TGTGCCAGCAGTGATGCCGTCTGGGGGGGCAACACCGGG. This translates into CASSDAVWGGNTG. The whole CDR3 is CASSDAVWGGNTGQLYF.

To note about this clone: Mouse gene names apply. The read comes to an end 4 residues before the CDR3 does, leaving the germline J gene to fill in the end. The chain joins TRBV13-3 to TRBJ2-2; the match to TRBD1 covers 7 bases. V was pared by 2 bases and J by 2 bases, with 3 bases of the junction left unmatched. Looked up from germline, CDR1 is NNHDY and CDR2 is SYVADS. The CDR3 is made up of 15 amino acids. The sequenced part of the CDR3 DNA is TGTGCCAGCAGTGAAGGCAGGGGGAACACCGGG. It specifies CASSEGRGNTG. The full CDR3 is CASSEGRGNTGQLYF. The complete variable domain, with remaining parts taken from reference TRBV13-3 and TRBJ2-2, reads EAAVTQSPRSKVAVTGGKVTLSCHQTNNHDYMYWYRQDTGHGLRLIHYSYVADSTEKGDIPDGYKASRPSQENFSLILELASLSQTAVYFCASSEGRGNTGQLYFGEGSKLTVL.

This clone has only a few counts. The gene names given are mouse names. With the read ending 4 residues before the CDR3 end, the germline J gene is used to fill in that end. The chain has TRBV19 and TRBJ2-2; 10 nucleotides align to TRBD2. The junction had 5 bases not matched to a gene; V was cut back by 2 bases and J by 4 bases. The CDR3 sequence is 16 residues long. Germline V gene data show CDR1 as FNHDT and CDR2 as SITEND (reference sequence). The sequenced CDR3 bases are TGTGCCAGCAGTATTCTGGGGGGGCGCAGCACCGGG. Protein sequence: CASSILGGRSTG. The whole CDR3 protein reads CASSILGGRSTGQLYF.

In this sample, this clone turned up a few times. Gene names denote mouse genes. The read is 4 residues too short to cover the CDR3 end, so that end is filled in from the germline J gene. V and J are TRBV13-3 and TRBJ1-4; 9 nucleotides agree with TRBD1. Germline assignment: CDR1 NNHDY and CDR2 SYVADS. This CDR3 has 15 amino acids. The covered CDR3 bases are TGTGCCAGCAGTGATTCAGGACAGGGGCGCGAA. Translated, it gives CASSDSGQGRE. In full, the CDR3 is CASSDSGQGRERLFF.

As regards this clone: Gene names denote mouse genes. The missing CDR3 end, 4 residues past where the read stops, is filled in from the germline J gene. The chain recombines TRBV16 with TRBJ2-1; D might be TRBD2 (6 bases). The CDR3 sequence is 14 residues long. CDR1 is SGHSA, CDR2 FRNQAP, per germline. V was shortened by 4 bases and J by 3 bases, with 10 bases between the two germline ends. The CDR3 DNA, read in part, is TGTGCAAGCAGCTCTGGGGACGGCTATGCT. This translates into CASSSGDGYA. The complete CDR3 reads CASSSGDGYAEQFF. Variable domain in full (rest from reference TRBV16 and TRBJ2-1): NAGVIQTPRHKVTGKGQEATLWCEPISGHSAVFWYRQTIVQGLEFLTYFRNQAPIDDSGMPKERFSAQMPNQSHSTLKIQSTQPQDSAVYLCASSSGDGYAEQFFGPGTRLTVL.

This clone was seen a few times. TCRdb's protein and the DNA translation differ at residue 11; the protein here comes from the DNA. Gene names are mouse gene names. The CDR3 end lies 3 residues beyond the end of the read and is filled in from the germline J gene. The chain recombines TRBV17 with TRBJ1-6, with D hard to call. TRBJ1-6 is an ORF; its function is uncertain. The CDR3 extends over 14 amino acids. Trimming pared 1 base from V and 3 bases from J, leaving 4 bases between. Germline CDR1 MNHDT, CDR2 YYDKIL. Partial CDR3 DNA: TGTGCTAGCAGTAGAGCAGGCTATAATTCGCCC. Its translation: CASSRAGYNSP. The full CDR3 protein reads CASSRAGYNSPLYF.

As concerns this clone: The gene names given are mouse names. The part of the CDR3 DNA that was read is TGTGCTAGCAGGGAGGGGGACAGGGAAGCAGAA. This translates into CASREGDREAE. The entire CDR3 protein reads CASREGDREAETLYF. This rearrangement joins TRBV17 to TRBJ2-3; TRBD1 matches at 9 bases. With the read ending 4 residues before the CDR3 end, the germline J gene is used to fill in that end. This CDR3 spans 15 amino acids. The V gene end was trimmed by 6 bases and the J gene end by 3 bases; junction bases not matched to a gene: 7. CDR1 is MNHDT, CDR2 YYDKIL, per germline.

In regard to this clone: Gene names follow the mouse nomenclature. The CDR3 end falls 4 residues outside the read, so it is completed with the germline J gene. This rearrangement joins TRBV1 to TRBJ2-3; 9 nucleotides line up with TRBD2. The CDR3 length is 16 residues. V lost 1 base and J lost 3; bases outside the gene matches: 5. The germline CDR1 and CDR2 sequences are NSQYPW and LRSPGD (reference sequence). The part of the CDR3 DNA that was read is TGCACCTGCAGTGCAGGACTGGGGGAGAAGGCAGAA. As protein: CTCSAGLGEKAE. The entire CDR3 is CTCSAGLGEKAETLYF.

Details on this clone: Mouse germline and gene names are used. The read falls 4 residues short of the CDR3 end, and the missing part is taken from the germline J gene. V usage is TRBV19 and J usage is TRBJ2-4; TRBD2 aligns across 12 bases. This CDR3 has 16 amino acids. Trimming cost V 5 bases and J 2 bases; bases outside gene matches: 6. Germline CDR1 FNHDT, CDR2 SITEND (reference sequence). Here the CDR3 reads CASSRLGGRAQNTLYF. CDR3 DNA (partial): TGTGCCAGCAGCCGACTGGGGGGGCGCGCTCAAAAC.

This clone was detected a few times. Gene names refer to mouse genes. The read terminates 4 residues ahead of where the CDR3 ends, so the germline J gene completes it. The chain uses TRBV1 and TRBJ2-2; 12 bases are a match to TRBD2. Looked up from germline, CDR1 is NSQYPW and CDR2 is LRSPGD (reference sequence). The CDR3 covers 16 residues. J gave up 4 bases and V 3 bases, and 3 bases lay outside the gene matches. CDR3 bases read: TGCACCTGCAGTGCGTCGGACTGGGGGGGCACCGGG. It translates to CTCSASDWGGTG. The full CDR3 is CTCSASDWGGTGQLYF.

Points on this clone: The gene symbols are mouse symbols. The read comes to an end 4 residues before the CDR3 does, leaving the germline J gene to fill in the end. This chain links TRBV13-1 with TRBJ1-1; possible D gene TRBD1, 5 bases. From germline, CDR1 is NSHNY and CDR2 SYGAGN. The CDR3 has 14 residues. The CDR3 DNA, read in part, is TGTGCCAGCAGTGAAAGGCTGGGGGGGAGA. As protein: CASSERLGGR. The whole CDR3 protein reads CASSERLGGREVFF.

To note about this clone: Gene names are mouse gene names. Coverage ceases 4 residues before the CDR3 finishes, and the germline J gene fills in the end. The chain uses TRBV2 and TRBJ2-7, with 10 bases matching TRBD2. CDR1 and CDR2 from the germline V gene are LGHNA and YSYQKL. This CDR3 has 13 residues. The CDR3 loop reads CASSRDWGYEQYF. CDR3 bases read: TGTGCCAGCAGCCGGGACTGGGGATAT.

This clone was detected a few times. TCRdb's protein does not match the DNA translation at residue 11; the protein provided is translated from the DNA. Gene names denote mouse genes. Incomplete CDR3 DNA: TGTGCCAGCAGTCCTGACACCAATAATTCGCCC. Its protein is CASSPDTNNSP. The complete CDR3 sequence is CASSPDTNNSPLYF. J is TRBJ1-6 and V is TRBV13-3; D unclear. The read terminates 3 residues before the CDR3 end, so the remaining end is supplied by the germline J gene. TRBJ1-6 carries the ORF label, with uncertain function. CDR1 and CDR2 (germline): NNHDY, SYVADS. The length of the CDR3 is 14 residues. The V and J ends lost 4 bases and 5 bases respectively, with 10 bases between them.

This clone showed up just a few times. Gene names follow the mouse nomenclature. Read sequence stops 4 residues before the CDR3 end, and the germline J gene provides the missing end. The rearrangement joins TRBV19 to TRBJ1-4; the D gene is possibly TRBD1 (5 bases). V lost 1 base and J 0 bases, leaving 13 bases between the germline ends. The CDR3 is 17 residues long. Germline-derived CDR1 and CDR2 are FNHDT and SITEND (reference sequence). The sequenced CDR3 bases are TGTGCCAGCAGTATAAGGCACTGGGGGATTTCCAACGAA. This sequence encodes CASSIRHWGISNE. The whole CDR3 sequence is CASSIRHWGISNERLFF.

This clone was seen a few times. The gene names here belong to mouse. The DNA ends 4 residues before the CDR3 does, and the rest of the CDR3 is filled in from the germline J gene. The chain carries TRBV13-1 and TRBJ2-1; 8 nucleotides agree with TRBD2. The germline CDR1 and CDR2 sequences are NSHNY and SYGAGN. The ends lost 6 bases at V and 4 bases at J; junction bases unmatched: 3. This CDR3 region has 13 residues. CDR3 loop: CASTGGRYAEQFF. Partial CDR3 DNA: TGTGCCAGCACTGGGGGGAGGTATGCT.

This clone was seen a few times. Gene names are mouse gene names. The CDR3 bases that were read are TGTGCTAGCAGTCCTCGGACAGCTAGTGCAGAA. It encodes CASSPRTASAE. The complete CDR3 sequence is CASSPRTASAETLYF. The rearrangement uses TRBV17 and TRBJ2-3; perhaps TRBD1 as D (6 bases). The read ends 4 residues shy of where the CDR3 ends; the end is completed using the germline J gene. This CDR3 has 15 amino acids. V lost 5 bases and J 0 bases, leaving 12 bases between the germline ends. Germline-derived CDR1 and CDR2 are MNHDT and YYDKIL.